The 6 T cell receptor beta chains below come from one sample, sequenced in a study of T cell responses to AZD1222 COVID-19 vaccine. TCRdb keeps only in-frame clones here, not all; method: immunoSEQ multiplex PCR. Of approximately 130,000 clones listed, approximately 86% were seen once; the top ten hold under 6%. The sequencing used peripheral blood, collected 28 days after the second AZD1222 dose. All receptors derive from an adult who received the AZD1222 COVID-19 vaccine.

The chain carries TRBV2 and TRBJ2-3; the match to TRBD1 covers 8 bases. From germline, CDR1 is SNHLY and CDR2 FYNNEI. V lost 7 bases and J lost 2; bases outside the gene matches: 5. The CDR3 spans 14 residues. In DNA, the CDR3 is TGTGCCAGCACCAGGGGGCTCCCCACAGATACGCAGTATTTT. This encodes CASTRGLPTDTQYF.

The genes are TRBV30 and TRBJ2-2; D possibly uses TRBD1 or TRBD2 (5 bases each). Trimming left V 3 bases short and J 3 bases short, with 14 bases between. The CDR3 sequence is 15 residues long. Germline assignment: CDR1 GTSNPN and CDR2 SVGIG (reference sequence). The CDR3 DNA reads TGTGCCTGGAGGGACCCGGGACGATACACCGGGGAGCTGTTTTTT. It codes for CAWRDPGRYTGELFF.

The genes are TRBV27 and TRBJ2-2, with D tentatively TRBD2 (5 bases). The CDR3 contains 17 residues. The ends were cut back, 6 bases at V and 3 bases at J, with 20 bases in the middle. Germline V CDR1 and CDR2: MNHEY, SMNVEV (reference sequence). For the CDR3, the DNA is TGTGCCAGCAGCCCCACGTTGGAGAGGGCCTACACCGGGGAGCTGTTTTTT. Amino acid sequence: CASSPTLERAYTGELFF.

This chain joins TRBV7-2 and TRBJ1-5; D remains ambiguous. The V end was cut by 8 bases, the J end by 2 bases, with 10 bases between. The CDR3 is 13 amino acids. Germline V gene sequence: CDR1 SGHTA, CDR2 FQGNSA. The CDR3 DNA reads as TGTGCCAGCGCCCCGGATGGCAATCAGCCCCAGCATTTT. Its translation is CASAPDGNQPQHF.

The V call is TRBV4-3, the J call TRBJ1-1; D ambiguous. V lost 4 bases to trimming and J lost 1 base, with 7 bases between them. The germline gives CDR1 LGHNA, CDR2 YSLEER. The CDR3 length is 13 residues. The CDR3 region has the DNA TGCGCCAGCAGCCTGGGCCCGAACACTGAAGCTTTCTTT. It is translated as CASSLGPNTEAFF.

This chain uses TRBV4-1 with TRBJ2-3; unclear D gene. CDR1 MGHRA and CDR2 YSYEKL come from the germline V gene. The CDR3 consists of 14 residues. V shed 4 bases and J shed 6 bases, with 14 bases lying between them. CDR3 coding DNA: TGCGCCAGCAGCCTCGTCCGACTTAAGGATACGCAGTATTTT. This encodes CASSLVRLKDTQYF.